The subject of this entry is one T cell receptor beta chain. The assay was immunoSEQ multiplex PCR, and TCRdb's table has in-frame clones only and misses some. The sample lists some 390,000 clones; over 85% were seen once. Participants spanned ages about 18 to 90 years and resided in about 25 US areas. Cohort 3 recovered donors had two negative PCRs, clearance, or symptom resolution. The data are from a study of blood T cell repertoires in COVID-19. Study-level background: The analysed material was cDNA or gDNA that came from T cells, B-cell-depleted T cells, or PBMCs.

V trimming: 4 bases; J trimming: 0 bases; junction bases outside the gene matches: 7. The CDR3 is made up of 16 amino acids. CDR1 is SGHDT and CDR2 is YYEEEE in the germline V gene. This chain joins TRBV5-6 and TRBJ2-1, with 7 bases matching TRBD2. The sequencing input was PBMCs or T cells enriched from blood (not recorded which). The receptor was derived from a woman in her 30s who had recovered from COVID-19. The CDR3 reads CASSPRRGSSYNEQFF. CDR3 coding DNA: TGTGCCAGCAGCCCCAGGCGGGGGAGCTCCTACAATGAGCAGTTCTTC.